The entry below gives a single T cell receptor (beta chain) sequence along with its context. Its matching antigen is unknown. The record originates from a study of cytomegalovirus exposure and HLA in healthy donors. Across the study: For the roughly 400 genotyped donors, roughly 80% fell within the Caucasian-associated ancestry cluster.

With 60 Vbeta and 13 Jbeta primers, the PCR was carried out. Assay used: immunoSEQ multiplex PCR; TCRdb lists only in-frame clones, some missing. The sample lists under 150,000 clones, 83% occurring once. V shed 0 bases and J 7 bases; nucleotides not matched to a gene: 7. Looked up from germline, CDR1 is LNHDA and CDR2 is SQIVND (reference sequence). The CDR3 has 17 amino acids. General study points: In the analysis, some V segments, TRBV6-2 and TRBV6-3 included, were excluded as indistinguishable. Reported results showed that the classifier diagnosed cytomegalovirus status with high specificity and sensitivity. The authors reported that TCR beta sequences could predict HLA-A and HLA-B alleles. These predictions were accurate for most subjects in the first cohort.

The receptor comes from a girl aged 2 to 10 in good health and CMV-seronegative. Sequencing was carried out using PBMCs. The V and J genes are TRBV19 and TRBJ2-2, with TRBD1 identical over 11 bases. The CDR3 is CASSIEGGQGAVGELFF. The DNA of the CDR3 is TGTGCCAGTAGTATAGAGGGCGGACAGGGGGCGGTCGGGGAGCTGTTTTTT.